The entry below gives a single T cell receptor (beta chain) sequence along with its context. Trimming stripped 4 bases from V and 2 bases from J, with 10 bases between. This CDR3 has 13 residues. The germline gives CDR1 SGHDT, CDR2 YYEEEE. Source study methods: Reference gene primer amplification gave estimated nucleated cell counts. Assay: immunoSEQ multiplex PCR; the TCRdb copy retains only in-frame clones and omits some. V and J calls and clone size are as listed in that table; D and trimming were resolved from the DNA. The profile shows 150,000 or so clones, 79% of them singletons. The sample belongs to a study of blood T cell repertoires in COVID-19.

The origin of this receptor is a woman aged 70-85 years with COVID-19, enrolled during active disease. Sequencing was carried out using peripheral blood. The chain recombines TRBV5-6 with TRBJ2-7, with D unresolved. The CDR3 spells CASSADTTYEQYF. The DNA for the CDR3 is TGTGCCAGCAGCGCCGACACCACCTACGAGCAGTACTTC.